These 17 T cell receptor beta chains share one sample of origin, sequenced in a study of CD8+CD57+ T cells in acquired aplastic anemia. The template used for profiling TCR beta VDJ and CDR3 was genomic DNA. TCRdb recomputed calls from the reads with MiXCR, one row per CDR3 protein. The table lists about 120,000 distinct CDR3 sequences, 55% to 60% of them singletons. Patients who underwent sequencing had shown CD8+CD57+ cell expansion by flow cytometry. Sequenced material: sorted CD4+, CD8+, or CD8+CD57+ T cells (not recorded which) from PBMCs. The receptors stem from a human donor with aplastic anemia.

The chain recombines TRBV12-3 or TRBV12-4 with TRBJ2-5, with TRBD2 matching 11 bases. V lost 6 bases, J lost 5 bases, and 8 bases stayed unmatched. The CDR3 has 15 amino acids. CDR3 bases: TGTGCCAGCAGGCAGTCTAGCGGGGGGCCCGAGACCCAGTACTTC. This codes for CASRQSSGGPETQYF.

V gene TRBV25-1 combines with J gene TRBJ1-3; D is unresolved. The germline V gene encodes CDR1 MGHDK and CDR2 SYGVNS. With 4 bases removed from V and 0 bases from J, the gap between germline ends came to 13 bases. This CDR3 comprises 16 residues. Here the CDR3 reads CASSGPQRSSGNTIYF. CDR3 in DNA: TGTGCCAGCAGTGGTCCTCAACGGTCCTCTGGAAACACCATATATTTT.

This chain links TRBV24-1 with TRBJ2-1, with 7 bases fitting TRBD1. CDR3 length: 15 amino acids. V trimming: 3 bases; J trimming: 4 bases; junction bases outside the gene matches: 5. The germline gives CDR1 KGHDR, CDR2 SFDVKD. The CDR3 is CATSDSQGVYNEQFF. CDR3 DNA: TGTGCCACCAGTGATAGCCAGGGGGTGTACAATGAGCAGTTCTTC.

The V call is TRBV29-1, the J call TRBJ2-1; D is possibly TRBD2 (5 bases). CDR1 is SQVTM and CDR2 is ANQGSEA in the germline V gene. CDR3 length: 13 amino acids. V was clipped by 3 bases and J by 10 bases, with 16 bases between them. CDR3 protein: CSVERERSLEQFF. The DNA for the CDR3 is TGCAGCGTTGAGAGGGAGCGCTCATTGGAGCAGTTCTTC.

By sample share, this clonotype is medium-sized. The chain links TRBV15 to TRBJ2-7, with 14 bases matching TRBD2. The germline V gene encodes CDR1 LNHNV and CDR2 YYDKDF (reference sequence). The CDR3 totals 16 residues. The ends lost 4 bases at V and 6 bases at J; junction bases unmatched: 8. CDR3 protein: CATSTGTSGSFVEQYF. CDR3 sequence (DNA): TGTGCCACCAGCACCGGGACTAGCGGGAGTTTCGTCGAGCAGTACTTC. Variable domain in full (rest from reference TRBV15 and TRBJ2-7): DAMVIQNPRYQVTQFGKPVTLSCSQTLNHNVMYWYQQKSSQAPKLLFHYYDKDFNNEADTPDNFQSRRPNTSFCFLDIRSPGLGDTAMYLCATSTGTSGSFVEQYFGPGTRLTVT.

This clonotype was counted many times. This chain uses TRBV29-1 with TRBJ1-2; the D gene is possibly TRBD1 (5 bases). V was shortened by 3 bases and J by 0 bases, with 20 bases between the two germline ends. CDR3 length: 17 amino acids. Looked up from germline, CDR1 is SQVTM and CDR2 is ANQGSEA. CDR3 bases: TGCAGCGTTGATTTGAATGACCGCGGGACCGCTAACTATGGCTACACCTTC. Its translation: CSVDLNDRGTANYGYTF.

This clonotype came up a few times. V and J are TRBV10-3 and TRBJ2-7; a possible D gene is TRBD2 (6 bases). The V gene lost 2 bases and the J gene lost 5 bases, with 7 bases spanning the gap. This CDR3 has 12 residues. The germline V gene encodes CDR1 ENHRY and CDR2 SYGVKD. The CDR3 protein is CAISEGGNEQYF. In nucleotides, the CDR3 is TGTGCCATCAGTGAGGGGGGGAACGAGCAGTACTTC.

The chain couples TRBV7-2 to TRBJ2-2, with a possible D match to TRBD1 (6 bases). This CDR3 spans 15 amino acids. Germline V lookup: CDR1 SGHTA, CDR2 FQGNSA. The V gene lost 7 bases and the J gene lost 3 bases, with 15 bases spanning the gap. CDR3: CASTNLAGDTGELFF. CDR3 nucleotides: TGTGCCAGCACCAATCTAGCAGGGGACACCGGGGAGCTGTTTTTT.

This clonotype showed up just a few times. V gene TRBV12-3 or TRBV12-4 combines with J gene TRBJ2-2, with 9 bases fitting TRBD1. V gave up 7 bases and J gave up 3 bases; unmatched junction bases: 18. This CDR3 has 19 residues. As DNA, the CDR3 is TGTGCCAGCAAAAGGATGAGGGGCCGGGACAGGGTGTACACCGGGGAGCTGTTTTTT. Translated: CASKRMRGRDRVYTGELFF.

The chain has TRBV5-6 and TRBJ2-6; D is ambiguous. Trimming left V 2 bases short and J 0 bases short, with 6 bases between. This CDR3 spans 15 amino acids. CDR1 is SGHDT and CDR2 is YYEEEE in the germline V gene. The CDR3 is CASSFQLSGANVLTF. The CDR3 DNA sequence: TGTGCCAGCAGCTTTCAACTCTCTGGGGCCAACGTCCTGACTTTC. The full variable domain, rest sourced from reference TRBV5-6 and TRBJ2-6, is DAGVTQSPTHLIKTRGQQVTLRCSPKSGHDTVSWYQQALGQGPQFIFQYYEEEERQRGNFPDRFSGHQFPNYSSELNVNALLLGDSALYLCASSFQLSGANVLTFGAGSRLTVL.

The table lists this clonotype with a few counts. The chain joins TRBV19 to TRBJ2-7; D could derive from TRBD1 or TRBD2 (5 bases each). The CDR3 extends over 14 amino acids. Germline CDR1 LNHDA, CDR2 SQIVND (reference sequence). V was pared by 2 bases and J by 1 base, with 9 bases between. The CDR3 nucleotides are TGTGCCAGTAGTATACGGGACGGTTCCTACGAGCAGTACTTC. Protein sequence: CASSIRDGSYEQYF.

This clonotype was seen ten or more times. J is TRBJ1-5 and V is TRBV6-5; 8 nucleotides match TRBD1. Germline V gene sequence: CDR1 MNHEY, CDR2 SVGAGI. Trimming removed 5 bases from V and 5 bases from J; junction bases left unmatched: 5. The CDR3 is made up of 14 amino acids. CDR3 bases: TGTGCCAGCAGTAACGACAGGGGCGATCAGCCCCAGCATTTT. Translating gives CASSNDRGDQPQHF.

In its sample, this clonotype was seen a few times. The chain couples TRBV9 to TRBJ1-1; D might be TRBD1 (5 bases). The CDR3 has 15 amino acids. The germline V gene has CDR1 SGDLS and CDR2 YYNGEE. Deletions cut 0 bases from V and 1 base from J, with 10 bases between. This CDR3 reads CASSVGGAGNTEAFF. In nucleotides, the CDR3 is TGTGCCAGCAGCGTAGGAGGGGCAGGGAACACTGAAGCTTTCTTT. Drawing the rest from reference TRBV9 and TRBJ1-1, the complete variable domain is DSGVTQTPKHLITATGQRVTLRCSPRSGDLSVYWYQQSLDQGLQFLIQYYNGEERAKGNILERFSAQQFPDLHSELNLSSLELGDSALYFCASSVGGAGNTEAFFGQGTRLTVV.

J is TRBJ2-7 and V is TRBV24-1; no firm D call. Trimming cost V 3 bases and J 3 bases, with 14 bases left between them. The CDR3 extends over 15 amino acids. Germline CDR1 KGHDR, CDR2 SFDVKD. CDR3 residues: CATSDALVSVYEQYF. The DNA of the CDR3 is TGTGCCACCAGTGATGCCCTCGTCAGTGTCTACGAGCAGTACTTC.

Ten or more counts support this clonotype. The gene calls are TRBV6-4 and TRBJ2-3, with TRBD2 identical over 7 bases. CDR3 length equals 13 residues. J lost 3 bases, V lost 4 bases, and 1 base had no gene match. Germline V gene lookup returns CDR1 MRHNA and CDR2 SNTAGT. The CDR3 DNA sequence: TGTGCCAGCAGTGTTAGCGGGACAGATACGCAGTATTTT. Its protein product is CASSVSGTDTQYF.

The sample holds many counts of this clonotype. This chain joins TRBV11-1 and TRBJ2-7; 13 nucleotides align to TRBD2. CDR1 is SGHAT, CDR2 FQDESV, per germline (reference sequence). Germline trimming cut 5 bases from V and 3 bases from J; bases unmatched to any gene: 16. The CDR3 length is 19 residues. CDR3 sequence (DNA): TGTGCCAGCAGCCGCCGGACTAGCGGGAGATTGAGGGGCCTCTACGAGCAGTACTTC. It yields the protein CASSRRTSGRLRGLYEQYF.

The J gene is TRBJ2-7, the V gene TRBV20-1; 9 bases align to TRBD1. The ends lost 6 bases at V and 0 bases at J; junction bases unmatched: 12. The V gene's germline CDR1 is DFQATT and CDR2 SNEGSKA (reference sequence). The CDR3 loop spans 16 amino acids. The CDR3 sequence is CSAQPLDRGLSYEQYF. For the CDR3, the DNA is TGCAGTGCGCAGCCCTTGGACAGGGGACTCTCCTACGAGCAGTACTTC.